Each of the 5 T cell receptor beta chains below was sequenced from the same sample in a study of T cell responses to AZD1222 COVID-19 vaccine. Assay: immunoSEQ multiplex PCR; the TCRdb copy retains only in-frame clones and omits some. The repertoire holds 150,000 to 200,000 clones, with about 89% as singletons. The specimen comprised peripheral blood, sampled on day 0 of AZD1222 vaccination. Receptors were obtained from an adult in good health.

V usage is TRBV6-2 or TRBV6-3 and J usage is TRBJ1-5; D remains unclear. Germline V lookup: CDR1 MNHEY, CDR2 SVGEGT. The ends were cut back, 0 bases at V and 0 bases at J, with 12 bases in the middle. The CDR3 is 17 residues long. The chain's CDR3 is CASSYSGWRYSNQPQHF. CDR3 coding DNA: TGTGCCAGCAGTTACTCTGGCTGGCGATATAGCAATCAGCCCCAGCATTTT.

The chain combines TRBV10-3 with TRBJ1-1; weak D call: TRBD1 (5 bases). Germline CDR1 and CDR2: ENHRY and SYGVKD. This CDR3 has 13 amino acids. The V end lost 11 bases, the J end lost 3 bases, and 16 bases lay between the germline ends. The CDR3 here is CASKGLTHTEAFF. CDR3 coding DNA: TGTGCCTCAAAGGGACTGACACACACTGAAGCTTTCTTT.

This chain connects TRBV5-4 to TRBJ2-5, with D possibly being TRBD2 (6 bases). Germline V gene data show CDR1 as SGHNT and CDR2 as YYREEE (reference sequence). The CDR3 is 12 amino acids. V shed 9 bases and J shed 3 bases, with 12 bases lying between them. The CDR3 loop is CATGTLKETQYF. The CDR3 DNA is TGTGCCACCGGGACTCTCAAAGAGACCCAGTACTTC.

This clone was picked up one time. The rearrangement joins TRBV19 to TRBJ1-1, with unresolved D. The CDR3 totals 12 residues. CDR1 and CDR2 (germline): LNHDA, SQIVND (reference sequence). The ends were cut back, 6 bases at V and 11 bases at J, with 16 bases in the middle. The CDR3 loop is CASRTRWGEAFF. The CDR3 DNA follows: TGTGCCAGTAGGACCCGATGGGGTGAGGCTTTCTTT.

This sequence joins TRBV11-2 and TRBJ2-7; a weak D match, TRBD1 (5 bases). There are 13 residues in the CDR3. V lost 4 bases and J lost 6, with 13 bases in between. Germline values: CDR1 SGHAT, CDR2 FQNNGV. The CDR3 region has the DNA TGTGCCAGCAGCTCCCTCAGGGTGGGCGAGCAGTACTTC. It is translated as CASSSLRVGEQYF.